These 9 T cell receptor beta chains share one sample of origin, sequenced in a study of neurological immune-mediated disorders. TCRdb itself ran the 5' RACE reads through MiXCR, one entry per CDR3 protein. The sample shows 35,000 to 45,000 distinct CDR3 sequences, 3% to 3.5% of them seen only once. The time point was: longitudinal time-point 1 (baseline). Material: PBMCs. Receptors originate from a woman aged 55-70 years with multiple sclerosis.

In its sample, this clonotype was seen many times. The V call is TRBV20-1, the J call TRBJ1-5, with D unresolved. Trimming pared 2 bases from V and 0 bases from J, leaving 11 bases between. Germline V gene data show CDR1 as DFQATT and CDR2 as SNEGSKA (reference sequence). This CDR3 is 15 amino acids long. In DNA, the CDR3 is TGCAGTGCTAGATTTACAGTTAATAGCAATCAGCCCCAGCATTTT. Translation: CSARFTVNSNQPQHF.

This clonotype was picked up many times. The genes are TRBV11-2 and TRBJ1-1; tentative D call: TRBD1 (6 bases). Germline lookup yields CDR1 SGHAT and CDR2 FQNNGV. This CDR3 is 14 amino acids long. The germline V and J ends were trimmed by 5 bases and 4 bases, with 14 bases remaining between them. The CDR3 DNA follows: TGTGCCAGCAGCCCAAGACAGGAGTCCACTGAAGCTTTCTTT. It encodes CASSPRQESTEAFF.

In its sample, this clonotype was seen many times. The chain uses TRBV7-2 and TRBJ2-5; TRBD1 aligns across 7 bases. The germline gives CDR1 SGHTA, CDR2 FQGNSA. The CDR3 has 15 residues. Unmatched junction bases numbered 6, after V lost 4 bases and J lost 1 base. CDR3 nucleotides: TGTGCCAGCAGCTCATCCGGGACAGCCCAAGAGACCCAGTACTTC. Translated, it gives CASSSSGTAQETQYF.

Ten or more counts support this clonotype. The V call is TRBV10-3, the J call TRBJ1-3; no firm D call. Germline loops: CDR1 ENHRY, CDR2 SYGVKD. There are 19 residues in the CDR3. The ends were cut back, 0 bases at V and 4 bases at J, with 22 bases in the middle. CDR3 region: CAISESNPSGLKGGNTIYF. Here the CDR3 DNA reads TGTGCCATCAGTGAGTCGAACCCGAGCGGCCTTAAAGGGGGAAACACCATATATTTT.

This clonotype appeared many times. The chain has TRBV5-1 and TRBJ1-6; tentative D call: TRBD1 (5 bases). V lost 5 bases and J 0 bases, leaving 15 bases between the germline ends. CDR1 is SGHRS, CDR2 YFSETQ, per germline. The CDR3 is made up of 17 amino acids. The CDR3 region has the DNA TGCGCCAGCAGTCCTGCCGGGGGACGCTCCTATAATTCACCCCTCCACTTT. Residues: CASSPAGGRSYNSPLHF.

By proportion, this clonotype is medium-sized. The chain is built from TRBV24-1 and TRBJ2-1; the D call may be TRBD1 or TRBD2 (5 bases each). The germline CDR1 and CDR2 sequences are KGHDR and SFDVKD. V lost 6 bases and J 0 bases, leaving 11 bases between the germline ends. CDR3 length equals 15 residues. This CDR3 is CATSRGQGSYNEQFF. CDR3 in DNA: TGTGCCACCAGTCGGGGCCAGGGCTCCTACAATGAGCAGTTCTTC.

A word on this clonotype: One junction end does not reproduce the germline sequence, and a read error may be involved. V and J are TRBV18 and TRBJ1-6, with 8 nucleotides matching TRBD1. The CDR3 is 14 residues long. CDR1 and CDR2 from the germline V gene are KGHSH and LQKENI. CDR3 loop: CASSPGQDNSTLNF. Written as DNA, the CDR3 is TGTGCCAGCTCACCGGGACAGGATAATTCAACCCTCAACTTT.

The sample holds many counts of this clonotype. V gene TRBV20-1 combines with J gene TRBJ1-4, with 9 bases identical to TRBD1. The V and J ends lost 0 bases and 8 bases, in that order; junction bases with no gene match: 7. Germline V gene data show CDR1 as DFQATT and CDR2 as SNEGSKA (reference sequence). CDR3 length equals 15 residues. The chain's CDR3 is CSARDSGQGREKLFF. CDR3 in DNA: TGCAGTGCTAGAGATTCGGGACAGGGACGGGAAAAACTGTTTTTT.

This clonotype was picked up many times. The chain joins TRBV7-6 to TRBJ2-7; no reliable D call. CDR3 size: 15 residues. Germline lookup yields CDR1 SGHVS and CDR2 FNYEAQ. Deletions cut 0 bases from V and 4 bases from J, with 13 bases between. The CDR3 region is CASSLAPAPSYEQYF. In DNA form, the CDR3 reads TGTGCCAGCAGCTTAGCGCCGGCTCCTTCTTACGAGCAGTACTTC.